The source of this T cell receptor beta chain is a study of shared clonotypes between healthy human individuals. CDR1 is MNHNY and CDR2 is SVGAGI in the germline V gene (reference sequence). This CDR3 is 14 amino acids long. Trimming took 0 bases from V and 0 from J, leaving 6 bases between them. Using immunoSEQ multiplex PCR, the repertoire was profiled, and TCRdb retains in-frame clones only, with some absent. This table holds over 1.5 million clones, 95% to 99% found once. The genes are TRBV6-6 and TRBJ2-7; no firm D call. Sequencing used naive CD4+ T cells sorted from blood. Subset denoted: CD45RA+ positively selected. This receptor was taken from a man aged 25-45 years in good health. CDR3 sequence (DNA): TGTGCCAGCAGTTACTCTTCGGACTCCTACGAGCAGTACTTC. Its translation: CASSYSSDSYEQYF.